Listed below are T cell receptor beta chains from one sample, sequenced in a study of glioma-infiltrating T cells after dendritic cell vaccination. Clones were sequenced by immunoSEQ multiplex PCR, and TCRdb holds only the in-frame ones, with some missing. The sample contains about 73,000 clones, around 80% of which appear only once. The sample here was blood, taken before dendritic cell vaccination. All receptors derive from a human donor with glioblastoma. CDR3s include the opening cysteine and the closing phenylalanine or tryptophan. Fields, in order: D gene, clone size, V gene, J gene, CDR3 DNA, CDR3 protein. The D gene is left open where the match is weak. Not every row has a clone size; where given, it reads once, few, many or a size class.

>NA|few|TRBV28|TRBJ2-1
TGTGCCAGCAGCTCTGCGGTCGCCCGGGAGTTCTTC
CASSSAVAREFF
>TRBD1|NA|TRBV6-6|TRBJ2-7
TGTGCCAGCAGCCGTTTACAGGGGACAAACTACGAGCAGTACTTC
CASSRLQGTNYEQYF
>NA|NA|TRBV18|TRBJ2-1
TGTGCCAGCTCACCACCGGGTCACCGGGAGACGAACAATGAGCAGTTCTTC
CASSPPGHRETNNEQFF
>NA|NA|TRBV27|TRBJ1-1
TGTGCCAGCAGTTTAAGAATCCTTGGGGGCGCCTCCTCGAACACTGAAGCTTTCTTT
CASSLRILGGASSNTEAFF
>TRBD1|few|TRBV15|TRBJ1-4
TGTGCCACCAGCAGATCCACCGGGACAGGGAATGAAAAACTGTTTTTT
CATSRSTGTGNEKLFF
>NA|NA|TRBV2|TRBJ2-5
TGTGCCAGCAGTGAAACCGGGACTTACCAAGAGACCCAGTACTTC
CASSETGTYQETQYF
>TRBD2|NA|TRBV7-9|TRBJ2-7
TGTGCCAGCAGCTTAGTAGCTAGCGGGGGATACGAGCAGTACTTC
CASSLVASGGYEQYF
>NA|few|TRBV9|TRBJ1-1
TGTGCCAGCAGCGGACCGAGTGTGGGGGGCACTGAAGCTTTCTTT
CASSGPSVGGTEAFF
>TRBD2|NA|TRBV5-4|TRBJ2-3
TGTGCCAGCAGCTTGGGGTTTAGCGGGGGGGCCGGGACAGATACGCAGTATTTT
CASSLGFSGGAGTDTQYF
>NA|NA|TRBV5-1|TRBJ2-2
TGCGCCAGCAGCTTGGACGGGAGTAGGACCGGGGAGCTGTTTTTT
CASSLDGSRTGELFF
>TRBD1|NA|TRBV5-1|TRBJ1-3
TGCGCCAGCAGCCCTGAGGGACAGCTTCTCTCTGGAAACACCATATATTTT
CASSPEGQLLSGNTIYF
>TRBD1|NA|TRBV30|TRBJ2-3
TGTGCCTGGAGTACCGGACAGGGGACAGATACGCAGTATTTT
CAWSTGQGTDTQYF
>TRBD2|NA|TRBV2|TRBJ2-3
TGTGCCAGCAGGGGAGGGCTAGCGGGAGTGGATACGCAGTATTTT
CASRGGLAGVDTQYF
>TRBD2|once|TRBV4-2|TRBJ2-5
TGTGCCAGCAGCCAAGAGGGACTAGCGGGGGGGCGGGAGGAGACCCAGTACTTC
CASSQEGLAGGREETQYF
>TRBD2|NA|TRBV19|TRBJ2-6
TGTGCCAGTATCCCCGGGGGGACGGCTGGGGCCAACGTCCTGACTTTC
CASIPGGTAGANVLTF
>TRBD2|once|TRBV2|TRBJ2-1
TGTGCCAGCTCGGGGGGAAACTCCTACAATGAGCAGTTCTTC
CASSGGNSYNEQFF
>TRBD1|NA|TRBV5-1|TRBJ2-1
TGCGCCAGCAGTTCTACTACCGGGACAGCCATCAATGAGCAGTTCTTC
CASSSTTGTAINEQFF
>TRBD2|NA|TRBV6-5|TRBJ2-1
TGTGCCAGCACCTCCGGGACTACAAACAATGAGCAGTTCTTC
CASTSGTTNNEQFF
>NA|NA|TRBV9|TRBJ2-1
TGTGCCAGCAGCTTCAGGGGCAGCATGAACCTCAATGAGCAGTTCTTC
CASSFRGSMNLNEQFF
>TRBD1|once|TRBV27|TRBJ1-5
TGTGCCAGCAGTTCCACCGGGACAGGGATTAGCAATCAGCCCCAGCATTTT
CASSSTGTGISNQPQHF
>TRBD1|NA|TRBV7-7|TRBJ2-3
TGTGCCAGCAGCTTTGGAGGGACAGGGACGCAGTATTTT
CASSFGGTGTQYF
>TRBD1|NA|TRBV5-1|TRBJ1-1
TGCGCCAGCAGCTTGGGAAATACAGGGGTTGGAACTGAAGCTTTCTTT
CASSLGNTGVGTEAFF
>TRBD1|NA|TRBV19|TRBJ1-2
TGTGCCAGTAGTATCCAGGGGGTTAACTATGGCTACACCTTC
CASSIQGVNYGYTF